This T cell receptor (beta chain) appears in the sequencing data of a study of T cells in localized non-small cell lung cancer. Findings and limits, study-wide: Since sequencing was restricted to only one region of the tumor, intratumor heterogeneity remains a possibility. Adjacent lung was found to contain a median around 58 of the top 100 tumor clones. Uninvolved nearby lung showed the greatest T cell clonality, exceeding that found in tumor.

The data were produced by immunoSEQ multiplex PCR, yet TCRdb's version contains in-frame clones alone and is incomplete. The top ten hold 2.1% of the sample, which has roughly 35,000 clones, about nine tenths seen once. This clone appeared a single time. Its antigen is as yet unknown. The V end lost 0 bases, the J end lost 4 bases, and 10 bases lay between the germline ends. This CDR3 is built from 14 residues. Per the germline V gene, CDR1 is SGHRS and CDR2 is YFSETQ. This specimen consisted of peripheral blood, obtained before any cancer treatment. The chain recombines TRBV5-1 with TRBJ1-1, with D possibly matching TRBD1 (6 bases). This TCR was sampled from a female donor aged 60 or older with stage I lung adenocarcinoma. The DNA for the CDR3 is TGCGCCAGCAGCTTGGACAGGGTGGTCACTGAAGCTTTCTTT. Its protein product is CASSLDRVVTEAFF.